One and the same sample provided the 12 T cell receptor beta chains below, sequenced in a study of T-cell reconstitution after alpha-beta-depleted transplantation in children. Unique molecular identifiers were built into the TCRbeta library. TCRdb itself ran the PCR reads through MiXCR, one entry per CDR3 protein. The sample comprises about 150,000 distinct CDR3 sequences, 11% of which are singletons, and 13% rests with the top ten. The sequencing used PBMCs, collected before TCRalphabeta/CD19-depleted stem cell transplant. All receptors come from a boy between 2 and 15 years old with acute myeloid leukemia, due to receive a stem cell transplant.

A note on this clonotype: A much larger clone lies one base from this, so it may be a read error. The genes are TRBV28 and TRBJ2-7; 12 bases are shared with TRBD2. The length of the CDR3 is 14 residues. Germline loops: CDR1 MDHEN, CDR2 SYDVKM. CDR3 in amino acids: CASSGLAGPYEQSF. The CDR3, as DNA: TGTGCCAGCAGCGGACTAGCGGGACCCTACGAGCAGTCCTTC.

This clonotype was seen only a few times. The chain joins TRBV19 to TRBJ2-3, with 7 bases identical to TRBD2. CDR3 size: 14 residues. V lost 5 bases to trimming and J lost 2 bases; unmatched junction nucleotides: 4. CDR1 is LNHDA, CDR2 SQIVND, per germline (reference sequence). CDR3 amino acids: CASSDGGTTDTQYF. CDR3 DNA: TGTGCCAGTAGTGACGGGGGGACCACAGATACGCAGTATTTT.

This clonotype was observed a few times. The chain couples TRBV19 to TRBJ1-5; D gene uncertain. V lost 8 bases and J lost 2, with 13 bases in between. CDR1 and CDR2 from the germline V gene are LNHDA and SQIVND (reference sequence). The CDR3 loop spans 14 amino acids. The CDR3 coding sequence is TGTGCCAGTTCTTCGATTGACGGCAATCAGCCCCAGCATTTT. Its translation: CASSSIDGNQPQHF.

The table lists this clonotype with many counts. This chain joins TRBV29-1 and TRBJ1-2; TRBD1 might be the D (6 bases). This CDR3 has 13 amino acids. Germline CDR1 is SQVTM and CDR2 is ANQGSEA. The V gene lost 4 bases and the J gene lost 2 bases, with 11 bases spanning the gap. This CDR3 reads CSVAGTLNYGYTF. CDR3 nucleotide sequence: TGCAGCGTTGCCGGGACACTGAACTATGGCTACACCTTC. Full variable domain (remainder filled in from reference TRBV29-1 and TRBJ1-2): SAVISQKPSRDICQRGTSLTIQCQVDSQVTMMFWYRQQPGQSLTLIATANQGSEATYESGFVIDKFPISRPNLTFSTLTVSNMSPEDSSIYLCSVAGTLNYGYTFGSGTRLTVV.

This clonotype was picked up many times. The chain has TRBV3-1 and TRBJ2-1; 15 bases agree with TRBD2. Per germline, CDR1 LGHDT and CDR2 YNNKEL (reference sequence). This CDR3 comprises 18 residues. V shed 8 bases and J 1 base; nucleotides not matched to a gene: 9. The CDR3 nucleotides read TGTGCCAGCCGGCGATCAGGACTAGCGGGAGGGTCCTACAATGAGCAGTTCTTC. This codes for CASRRSGLAGGSYNEQFF.

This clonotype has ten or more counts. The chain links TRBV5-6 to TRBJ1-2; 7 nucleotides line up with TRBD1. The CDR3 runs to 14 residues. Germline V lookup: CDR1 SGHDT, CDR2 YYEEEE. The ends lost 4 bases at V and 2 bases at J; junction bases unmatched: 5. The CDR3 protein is CASSTGTANYGYTF. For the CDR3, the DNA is TGTGCCAGCAGCACCGGGACAGCGAACTATGGCTACACCTTC.

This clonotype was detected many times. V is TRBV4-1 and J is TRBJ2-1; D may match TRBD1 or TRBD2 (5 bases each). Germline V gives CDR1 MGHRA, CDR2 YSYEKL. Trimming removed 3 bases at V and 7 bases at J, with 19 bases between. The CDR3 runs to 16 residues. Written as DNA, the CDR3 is TGCGCCAGCAGCCACGTGGGACGGGCCCTAGGGAATGAGCAGTTCTTC. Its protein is CASSHVGRALGNEQFF.

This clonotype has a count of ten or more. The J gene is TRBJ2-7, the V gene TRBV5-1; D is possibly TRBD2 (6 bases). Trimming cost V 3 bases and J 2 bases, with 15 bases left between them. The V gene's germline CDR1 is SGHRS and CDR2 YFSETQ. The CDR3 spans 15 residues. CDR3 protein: CASSSTSRVTYEQYF. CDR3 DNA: TGCGCCAGCAGCTCCACTAGCAGAGTAACCTACGAGCAGTACTTC.

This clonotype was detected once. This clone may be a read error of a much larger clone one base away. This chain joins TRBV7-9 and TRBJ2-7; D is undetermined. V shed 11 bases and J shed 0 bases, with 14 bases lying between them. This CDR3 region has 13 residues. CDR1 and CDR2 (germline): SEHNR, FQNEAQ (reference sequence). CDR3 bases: TGTGCCGCCACGCGGAACGCCTCCTACGAGCAGTACTTC. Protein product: CAATRNASYEQYF.

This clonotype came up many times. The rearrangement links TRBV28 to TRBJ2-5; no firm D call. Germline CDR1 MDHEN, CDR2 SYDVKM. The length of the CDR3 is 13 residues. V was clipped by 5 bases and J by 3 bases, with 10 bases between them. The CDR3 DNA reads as TGTGCCAGCAGTCCCTGGACGGAAGAGACCCAGTACTTC. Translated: CASSPWTEETQYF.

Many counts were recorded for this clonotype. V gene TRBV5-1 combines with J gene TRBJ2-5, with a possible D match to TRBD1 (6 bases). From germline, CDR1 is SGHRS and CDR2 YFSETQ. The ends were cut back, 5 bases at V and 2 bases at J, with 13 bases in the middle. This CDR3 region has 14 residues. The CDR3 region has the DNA TGCGCCAGCAGTTCCGGGACACCGCAAGAGACCCAGTACTTC. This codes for CASSSGTPQETQYF.

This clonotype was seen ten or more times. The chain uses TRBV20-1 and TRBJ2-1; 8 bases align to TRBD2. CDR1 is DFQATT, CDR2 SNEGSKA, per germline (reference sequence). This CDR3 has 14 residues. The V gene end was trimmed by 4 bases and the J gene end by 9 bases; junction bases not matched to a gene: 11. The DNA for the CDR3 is TGCAGTGCTAAGGTGGTAGCGGGGTCCCCTGAGCAGTTCTTC. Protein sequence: CSAKVVAGSPEQFF.